This TCR beta chain stems from a study of CXCR3 chemokines and chemotherapy response in bladder cancer. TCRdb reprocessed the PCR reads with MiXCR, giving one entry per CDR3 protein. The sample consists of roughly 2,700 distinct CDR3 sequences, over 8.5% of them appearing once. Trimming left V 1 base short and J 8 bases short, with 18 bases between. CDR3 length equals 15 residues. Germline CDR1 reads LNHDA; CDR2 reads SQIVND (reference sequence). This clonotype was obtained from a human donor with bladder cancer that responded to neoadjuvant chemotherapy. This rearrangement joins TRBV19 to TRBJ2-7; D ambiguous. The material was obtained from a patient whose treatment included neoadjuvant chemotherapy. The CDR3, as DNA: TGTGCCAGTAGTATAGGGGGTCATTACCAGTACAAGCAGTACTTC. This gives the protein CASSIGGHYQYKQYF. Filled out from reference TRBV19 and TRBJ2-7, the complete variable domain reads DGGITQSPKYLFRKEGQNVTLSCEQNLNHDAMYWYRQDPGQGLRLIYYSQIVNDFQKGDIAEGYSVSREKKESFPLTVTSAQKNPTAFYLCASSIGGHYQYKQYFGPGTRLTVT.